This section outlines one TCR beta chain sequence together with its context. Its matching antigen is unknown. MiXCR was run by TCRdb on the 5' RACE reads, yielding one entry per CDR3 protein. The data contain about 720,000 distinct CDR3 sequences, around a sixth of them singletons. Germline values: CDR1 SGHVS, CDR2 FQNEAQ. V was shortened by 2 bases and J by 1 base, with 5 bases between the two germline ends. This CDR3 has 13 residues. These data are taken from a study of identical twins. Notes on the study in general: Insertions were fewer in abundant cord blood beta clonotypes, whereas memory repertoires showed none of this pattern.

This sample was shared with a second study, whose subject was T cells expressing NK-cell markers. According to that study: In a handful of donors, dominant clonotypes made up about 25-65% of CD3+CD56-NKG2C+ cells.

This clonotype was sampled from a woman in her late teens or twenties in good health. The chain carries TRBV7-8 and TRBJ2-5; D is unresolved. The sample consisted of PBMCs. Here the CDR3 reads CASSLMVQETQYF. CDR3 DNA sequence: TGTGCCAGCAGCTTAATGGTCCAAGAGACCCAGTACTTC.